This T cell receptor (beta chain) was captured in a study of CD8 T cells in Susac syndrome. Germline V CDR1 and CDR2: DFQATT, SNEGSKA (reference sequence). CDR3 length equals 12 residues. V shed 8 bases and J shed 2 bases, with 13 bases lying between them. Random hexamers were used to reverse transcribe the RNA input (about 0.5 to 1 ug). TCRdb independently ran MiXCR on the immunoSEQ multiplex PCR reads; one entry per CDR3 protein. The profile covers around 80,000 distinct CDR3 sequences, with roughly nine tenths appearing a single time and less than 0.6% taken by the ten largest. This sequence was found in a human donor with multiple sclerosis. The chain has TRBV20-1 and TRBJ2-7; D is undetermined. The sample was CD8+ T cells from PBMCs. The CDR3: CSTPVGTYEQYF. The CDR3 nucleotides read TGCAGTACCCCAGTGGGAACCTACGAGCAGTACTTC.